The clone carrying this T cell receptor beta chain was observed many times. Its antigen is not known. This entry comes from a study of CD8 T cells in ankylosing spondylitis. V lost 0 bases, J lost 3 bases, and 6 bases stayed unmatched. Germline V CDR1 and CDR2: DFQATT, SNEGSKA (reference sequence). The CDR3 runs to 15 residues. Making the TCR beta libraries involved quantitative 5'-RACE with molecular barcodes. In TCRdb, the 5' RACE reads were re-called with MiXCR into one record per CDR3 protein. The table has 250,000 to 400,000 distinct CDR3 sequences, about 9.9% seen once. General observations from the study: Disease-linked clones were reportedly significantly enriched in matched ankylosing spondylitis synovial fluid. Disease-linked clones were found to be CD8+ and relatively rare in peripheral blood. Seemingly characteristic of ankylosing spondylitis blood was a TCR beta motif consisting of roughly 8 highly homologous variants.

The sequencing input was blood, either unsorted or a sorted T cell fraction (not recorded which). This receptor was obtained from a female donor with ankylosing spondylitis or in good health (not recorded which). The J gene is TRBJ2-3, the V gene TRBV20-1, with 7 bases fitting TRBD2. Here the CDR3 DNA reads TGCAGTGCTAGAGATCTCGCGGGGGTGACAGATACGCAGTATTTT. Its translation: CSARDLAGVTDTQYF.